The 7 T cell receptor beta chains reported below all come from one sample, sequenced in a study of CD8 T cells in Susac syndrome. Random hexamers were used to reverse transcribe about 0.5 to 1 ug of RNA. TCRdb itself ran the immunoSEQ multiplex PCR reads through MiXCR, one entry per CDR3 protein. The repertoire includes about 200,000 distinct CDR3 sequences, roughly 96% of them detected once, and around 0.085% sits in the top ten. Input material: CD4+ T cells from PBMCs. All receptors derive from a human donor with multiple sclerosis.

In DNA, the CDR3 is TGCAGCGTTGCCAGGGAGGCTGAAGCTTTCTTT. Protein sequence: CSVAREAEAFF. This chain links TRBV29-1 with TRBJ1-1; D is perhaps TRBD1 (5 bases). Trimming shortened V by 4 bases and J by 6 bases, and 9 bases separated the two germline ends. The germline V gene encodes CDR1 SQVTM and CDR2 ANQGSEA. The CDR3 loop spans 11 amino acids.

V gene TRBV18 combines with J gene TRBJ2-3; D gene ambiguous. The CDR3 sequence is 15 residues long. Germline assignment: CDR1 KGHSH and CDR2 LQKENI. V gave up 5 bases and J gave up 6 bases, with 18 bases separating them. Here the CDR3 DNA reads TGTGCCAGCTCATTCCGGCCCCCTACTGGGGATACGCAGTATTTT. This sequence encodes CASSFRPPTGDTQYF.

The chain combines TRBV20-1 with TRBJ2-7; unclear D gene. This CDR3 has 12 residues. Per germline, CDR1 DFQATT and CDR2 SNEGSKA (reference sequence). Trimming took off 1 base at V and 5 bases at J, with 9 bases between the two ends. The CDR3 region has the DNA TGCAGTGCTAGAGTATCCGTGGACGAGCAGTACTTC. Its translation is CSARVSVDEQYF.

The chain carries TRBV6-2 or TRBV6-3 and TRBJ2-5; D possibly corresponds to TRBD2 (5 bases). The V gene lost 5 bases and the J gene lost 0 bases, with 16 bases spanning the gap. CDR3 length: 16 amino acids. Germline assignment: CDR1 MNHEY and CDR2 SVGEGT. CDR3 protein: CASSDHSGKYQETQYF. CDR3 coding DNA: TGTGCCAGCAGTGACCACTCCGGGAAGTACCAAGAGACCCAGTACTTC.

This chain joins TRBV30 and TRBJ2-7; D gene ambiguous. The germline V gene encodes CDR1 GTSNPN and CDR2 SVGIG (reference sequence). The CDR3 sequence is 13 residues long. V was clipped by 2 bases and J by 1 base, with 9 bases between them. In DNA, the CDR3 is TGTGCCTGGAGTCCCGGGCTTTCCTACGAGCAGTACTTC. This sequence encodes CAWSPGLSYEQYF.

The chain employs TRBV12-3 or TRBV12-4 and TRBJ1-1, with 7 bases matching TRBD1. This CDR3 is built from 14 residues. With V trimmed by 5 bases and J by 4 bases, 7 bases remained unmatched. CDR3 loop: CASSARRTGTEAFF. The DNA of the CDR3 is TGTGCCAGCAGTGCGCGAAGGACAGGCACTGAAGCTTTCTTT.

The chain couples TRBV30 to TRBJ2-2; unclear D gene. CDR1 is GTSNPN, CDR2 SVGIG, per germline (reference sequence). The ends were cut back, 2 bases at V and 7 bases at J, with 5 bases in the middle. The CDR3 totals 11 residues. The CDR3, as DNA: TGTGCCTGGAGTCAGCACGGGGAGCTGTTTTTT. It encodes CAWSQHGELFF.